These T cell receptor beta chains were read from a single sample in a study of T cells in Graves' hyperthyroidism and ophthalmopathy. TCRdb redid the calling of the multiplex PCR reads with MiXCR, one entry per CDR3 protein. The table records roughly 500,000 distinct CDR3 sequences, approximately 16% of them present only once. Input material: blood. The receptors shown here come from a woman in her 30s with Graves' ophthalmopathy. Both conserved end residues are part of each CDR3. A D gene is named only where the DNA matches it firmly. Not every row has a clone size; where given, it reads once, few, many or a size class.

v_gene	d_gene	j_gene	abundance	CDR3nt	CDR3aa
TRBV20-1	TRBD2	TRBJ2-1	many	TGCAGTGCTGGAGAGGGAGGGGAGCGCTACAATGAGCAGTTCTTC	CSAGEGGERYNEQFF
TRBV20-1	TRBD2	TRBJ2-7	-	TGCAGTGCTAGTAAAAGCGGGACTATTCCACCGTTTGCCTACGAGCAGTACTTC	CSASKSGTIPPFAYEQYF
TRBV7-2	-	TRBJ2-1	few	TGTGCCAGCAGCCTTCCGGGACTCAAACTCAATGAGCAGTTCTTC	CASSLPGLKLNEQFF
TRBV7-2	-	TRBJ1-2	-	TGTGCCAGCAGCTTAGGGTTGGGGTACACCTTC	CASSLGLGYTF
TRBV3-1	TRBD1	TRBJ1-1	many	TGTGCCAGCAGCCAAGGACAGGGCAAAGCTTTCTTT	CASSQGQGKAFF
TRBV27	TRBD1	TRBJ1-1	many	TGTGCCAGCAGTCCGCGGGCGTGGCAGGGGGCAAGGGGTAACCCTGAAGCTTTCTTT	CASSPRAWQGARGNPEAFF
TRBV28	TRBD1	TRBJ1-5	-	TGTGCCAGCAGCCCTTACAGGGGCTATCAGCCCCAGCATTTT	CASSPYRGYQPQHF
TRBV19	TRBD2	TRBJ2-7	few	TGTGCCAGTAGTTCCCCCGGGACTAGCGGAGCCTACGAGCAGTACTTC	CASSSPGTSGAYEQYF
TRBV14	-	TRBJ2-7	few	TGTGCCAGCAGCCAAGACTTGCTCGTCAGGGCGGATGGGGTTAACGAGCAGTACTTC	CASSQDLLVRADGVNEQYF
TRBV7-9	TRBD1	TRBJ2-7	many	TGTGCCAGCAGCTATCCCGGGACAGGGGACACCTACGAGCAGTACTTC	CASSYPGTGDTYEQYF
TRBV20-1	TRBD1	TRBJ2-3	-	TGCAGTGCTATACCCCTTCTTAATGTAGGACAGGGTACAGATACGCAGTATTTT	CSAIPLLNVGQGTDTQYF
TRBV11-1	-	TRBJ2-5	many	TGTGCCAGCAGCTCACGCCGGGAGACCCAGTACTTC	CASSSRRETQYF
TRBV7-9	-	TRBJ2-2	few	TGTGCCAGCAGCTTCAGTTGGTCCGGGGAGCTGTTTTTT	CASSFSWSGELFF
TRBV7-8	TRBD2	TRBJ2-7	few	TGTGCCAGCAGCGTGAGCGGGAACCGGGACGAGCAGTACTTC	CASSVSGNRDEQYF
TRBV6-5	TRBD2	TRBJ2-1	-	TGTGCCAGCAGTTACTCCCTAGCGGGAGGCTACAATGAGCAGTTCTTC	CASSYSLAGGYNEQFF
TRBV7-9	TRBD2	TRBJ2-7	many	TGTGCCAGCAGCCCAACAACGCGCGGGGGCGAGCAGTACTTC	CASSPTTRGGEQYF
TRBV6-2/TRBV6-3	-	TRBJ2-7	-	TGTGCCAGCAGTTACTTGGACGGCCACTACGAGCAGTACTTC	CASSYLDGHYEQYF
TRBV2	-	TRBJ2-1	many	TGTGCCAGCACTCCGGGACCCGTGGGTGAGCAGTTCTTC	CASTPGPVGEQFF
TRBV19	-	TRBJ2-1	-	TGTGCCAGTAGTGTCCGGACTACGAACAATGAGCAGTTCTTC	CASSVRTTNNEQFF
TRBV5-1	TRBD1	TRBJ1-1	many	TGCGCCAGCAGCCGGGACAGGGTAACTGAAGCTTTCTTT	CASSRDRVTEAFF
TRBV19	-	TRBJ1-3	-	TGTGCCAGTACACCCCAGGGTCTCTCTGGAAACACCATATATTTT	CASTPQGLSGNTIYF
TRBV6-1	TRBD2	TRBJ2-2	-	TGTGCCAGCGGGCTGGCGGGAGAGGGCACCGGGGAGCTGTTTTTT	CASGLAGEGTGELFF
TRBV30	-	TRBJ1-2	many	TGTGCCTGGAGTGTTGGGCTAGTCGGGGGCTACACCTTC	CAWSVGLVGGYTF
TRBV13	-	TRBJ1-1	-	TGTGCCAGCAGCCCTCAGGCGGGTGAAGCTTTCTTT	CASSPQAGEAFF
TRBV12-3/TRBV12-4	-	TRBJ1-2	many	TGTGCCAGCAGTTTAGACACTCGCGGCGGCTACACCTTC	CASSLDTRGGYTF
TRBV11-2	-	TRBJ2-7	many	TGTGCCAGCAGCTTTATCGACGAGCAGTACTTC	CASSFIDEQYF